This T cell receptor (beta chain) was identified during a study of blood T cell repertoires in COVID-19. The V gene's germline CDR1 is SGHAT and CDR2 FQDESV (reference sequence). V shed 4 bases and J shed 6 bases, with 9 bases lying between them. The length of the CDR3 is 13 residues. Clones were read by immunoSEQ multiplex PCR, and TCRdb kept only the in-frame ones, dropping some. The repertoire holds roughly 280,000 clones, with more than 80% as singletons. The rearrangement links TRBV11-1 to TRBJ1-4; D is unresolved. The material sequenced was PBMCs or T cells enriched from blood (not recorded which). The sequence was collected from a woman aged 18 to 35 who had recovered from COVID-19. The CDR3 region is CASSSGFYEKLFF. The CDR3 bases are TGTGCCAGCAGCTCAGGCTTCTATGAAAAACTGTTTTTT.